This T cell receptor beta chain was captured by sequencing in a study of blood T cell repertoires in COVID-19 (dated by TCRdb to 2018 to 2021). Looking at the study overall: Collaborator samples came from the United States, Italy and Spain and covered acute and convalescent phases of COVID-19. A de-identified subject ID, COVID-19 status, age in years and sex were almost always included in the sample metadata. Where available, HLA class I and class II types were taken from metadata supplied by the sample provider and were not determined by assay-based typing. The prospective study material was composed of cDNA or gDNA derived from T cells, B-cell-depleted T cells, or PBMCs. The samples were drawn from two sources: the first 160 participants of the ongoing ImmuneRACE study, and 1,254 subjects contributed by 6 global collaborators. A freely available public database, intended as a resource for researchers studying the immune response to SARS-CoV-2, is where the repertoires were released. Subjects who had been exposed to COVID-19, were actively infected with it, or had recovered from it provided the deeply sampled blood TCRbeta repertoires that made up the dataset.

The immunoSEQ Assay, a bias-controlled multiplex PCR, was used to amplify TCRbeta CDR3 regions from genomic DNA. As for how the authors treated the data: Within the assay, amplification of reference gene primers was used to estimate how many nucleated cells each sample contained. To quantify the absolute abundance of each unique TCRbeta CDR3 rearrangement, sequence reads were collapsed and filtered. Productive Simpson clonality was computed per sample as the square root of Simpson's diversity index over productive rearrangements. The clones in this table, taken by TCRdb from immuneACCESS, are in-frame only. Not every clone is retained; where verified, under half of the shortfall comes from an unresolved V gene, and the cause of the rest is unknown. V, J and clone size reflect that table, while D and trimming were determined from the DNA. This sample lists more than 300,000 clones; more than 75% were detected once. More than 0.95% of the sample belongs to the ten largest clones.

Findings and caveats that apply to the study as a whole: The quantity of clinical and demographic metadata differed by source and by participant and was supplied without curation.

Taken from the germline V gene (reference sequence), the CDR1 and CDR2 loops are LNHNV and YYDKDF. Measured from the cysteine to the phenylalanine, the CDR3 is 15 residues long. The DNA shown is the 45-base CDR3, in frame from base 1. Trimming removed 0 bases from V and 4 bases from J, leaving 10 bases between the germline ends. In the prospective study, participants were 18 to 89 years old, resided in 24 geographic areas of the United States, and were enrolled through a virtual design. In the prospective study, participants were assigned to cohorts based on the clinical history participants reported in a screening survey and a study questionnaire. ImmuneRACE Cohort 3 recovered participants were defined by two consecutive negative NP/OP PCR tests, healthcare professional clearance, or symptom resolution. In the prospective study, mobile phlebotomists collected whole blood, serum and a nasopharyngeal or oropharyngeal swab from each participant. Over an approximately 2-month period, participants in the prospective study had the option of providing additional blood draws and questionnaires. Before DNA extraction, blood samples from the prospective study were shipped at room temperature or frozen.

Remarks on this clone: The specificity of this receptor is unknown. No base quality values were provided; no much bigger clone lies one nucleotide off.

Sequencing was carried out using PBMCs or T cells enriched from blood (not recorded which). This TCR was recovered from a woman in her late teens or twenties who had recovered from COVID-19. The chain is assembled from TRBV15 and TRBJ1-3, with no D gene named confidently. The bases read TGTGCCACCAGCAGAGAGGCGGGAGCCGGAAACACCATATATTTT. The encoded protein is CATSREAGAGNTIYF.